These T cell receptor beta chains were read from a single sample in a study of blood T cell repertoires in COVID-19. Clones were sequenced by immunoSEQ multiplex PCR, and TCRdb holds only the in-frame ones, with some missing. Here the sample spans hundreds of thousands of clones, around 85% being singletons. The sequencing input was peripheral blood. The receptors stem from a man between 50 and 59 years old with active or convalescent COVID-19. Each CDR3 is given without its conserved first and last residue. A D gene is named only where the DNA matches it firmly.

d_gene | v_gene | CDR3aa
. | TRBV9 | ASSVAGMGGQTLTYSYNEQF
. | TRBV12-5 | ASGFGHGEKLF
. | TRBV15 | ATGQRYQPQH
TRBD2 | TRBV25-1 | ASSGSTSGEPWDEQF
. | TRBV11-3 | ASSLGRTGLPGELF
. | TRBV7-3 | ASSLTDRNTEAF
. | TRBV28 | ASSLSQGRSTDTQY
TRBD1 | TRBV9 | ASSVGQGDTGELF
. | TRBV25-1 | ASSGAQGSYGYT
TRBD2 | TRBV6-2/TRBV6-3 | ASRPLGAGESY
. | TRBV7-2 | ASSRTLPARMLGNEQF
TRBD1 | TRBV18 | ASSPSENRGTEAF
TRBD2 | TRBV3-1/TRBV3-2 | ASSQGTGTSGTDTQY
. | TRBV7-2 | ASSNGAGYEQY
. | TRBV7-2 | ASSLDGNYGYT
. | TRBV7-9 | ASSLVRNSYEQY
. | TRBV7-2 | ASSLYSTMNTEAF
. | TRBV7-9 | ASSPSSYEQY
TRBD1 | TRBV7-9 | ASSLAVGGPAF
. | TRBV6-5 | ASSYSQAAGGGYT
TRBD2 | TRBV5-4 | ASSEGGLAYTGELF
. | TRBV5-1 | ASSFPGEYNEQF
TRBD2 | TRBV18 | ASSPPSSGTNTGELF
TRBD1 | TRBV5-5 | ASSLRAQGAGELF
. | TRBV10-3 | AISFGGDQPQH
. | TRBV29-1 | STSGLEGYT